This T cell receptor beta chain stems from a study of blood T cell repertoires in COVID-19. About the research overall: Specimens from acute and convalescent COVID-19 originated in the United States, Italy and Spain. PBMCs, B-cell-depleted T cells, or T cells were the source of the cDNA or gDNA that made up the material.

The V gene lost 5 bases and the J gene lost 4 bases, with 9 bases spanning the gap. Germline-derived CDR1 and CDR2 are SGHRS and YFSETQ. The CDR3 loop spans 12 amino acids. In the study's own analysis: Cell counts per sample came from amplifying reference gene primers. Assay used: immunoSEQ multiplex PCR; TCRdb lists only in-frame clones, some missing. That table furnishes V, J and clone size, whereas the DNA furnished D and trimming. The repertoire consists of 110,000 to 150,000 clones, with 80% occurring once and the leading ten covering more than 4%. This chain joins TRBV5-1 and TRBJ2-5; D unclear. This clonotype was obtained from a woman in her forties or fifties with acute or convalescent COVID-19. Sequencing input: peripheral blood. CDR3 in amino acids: CASRENGETQYF. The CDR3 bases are TGCGCCAGCAGAGAAAACGGAGAGACCCAGTACTTC.